These T cell receptor beta chains were read from a single sample in a study of neoadjuvant anti-PD-1 for oral cavity cancer. Only in-frame clones appear in the TCRdb table, and some are missing; sequencing was by immunoSEQ multiplex PCR. Of about 15,000 clones in the sample, about 70% are singletons; the top ten hold 2% to 2.5%. The material sequenced was PBMCs, taken before nivolumab (anti-PD-1) treatment. The receptors were gathered from a person aged 40 to 85 with oral cavity squamous cell carcinoma. Both conserved end residues are part of each CDR3. The D gene is left open where the match is weak. Clone size is stated in some rows and not others, as once, few, many or a class when expanded.

abundance: few
d_gene: .
v_gene: TRBV7-3
j_gene: TRBJ2-1
len: 13
CDR3aa: CASPDYRYNEQFF
CDR3nt: TGTGCCAGCCCGGACTACCGCTACAATGAGCAGTTCTTC

abundance: few
d_gene: TRBD2
v_gene: TRBV7-6
j_gene: TRBJ2-7
len: 16
CDR3aa: CASTGLAGGRSYEQYF
CDR3nt: TGTGCCAGCACTGGACTAGCGGGGGGGAGGTCCTACGAGCAGTACTTC

abundance: .
d_gene: TRBD1
v_gene: TRBV28
j_gene: TRBJ2-5
len: 15
CDR3aa: CASSPARDRGKTQYF
CDR3nt: TGTGCCAGCAGTCCTGCTAGGGACAGGGGAAAGACCCAGTACTTC

abundance: .
d_gene: TRBD2
v_gene: TRBV30
j_gene: TRBJ2-1
len: 21
CDR3aa: CAWSGDFPRASGRAGGNEQFF
CDR3nt: TGTGCCTGGAGTGGCGACTTCCCAAGGGCTAGCGGGAGGGCCGGCGGCAATGAGCAGTTCTTC

abundance: .
d_gene: TRBD2
v_gene: TRBV4-1
j_gene: TRBJ2-2
len: 17
CDR3aa: CASSQDPSGANTGELFF
CDR3nt: TGCGCCAGCAGCCAAGACCCGAGCGGGGCGAACACCGGGGAGCTGTTTTTT

abundance: .
d_gene: TRBD1
v_gene: TRBV19
j_gene: TRBJ1-2
len: 18
CDR3aa: CASSMMGTRGLRGHGYTF
CDR3nt: TGTGCCAGTAGTATGATGGGCACAAGGGGGCTAAGAGGACACGGCTACACCTTC

abundance: once
d_gene: TRBD1
v_gene: TRBV19
j_gene: TRBJ2-1
len: 13
CDR3aa: CASSFNRGEEQFF
CDR3nt: TGTGCCAGTAGCTTCAACAGGGGTGAAGAGCAGTTCTTC

abundance: .
d_gene: .
v_gene: TRBV9
j_gene: TRBJ2-3
len: 14
CDR3aa: CASSPRLGTDTQYF
CDR3nt: TGTGCCAGCAGCCCCCGACTAGGCACAGATACGCAGTATTTT

abundance: .
d_gene: .
v_gene: TRBV4-1
j_gene: TRBJ1-1
len: 17
CDR3aa: CASRRTPGHLSNTEAFF
CDR3nt: TGCGCCAGCAGACGGACCCCGGGACACCTATCGAACACTGAAGCTTTCTTT

abundance: once
d_gene: .
v_gene: TRBV5-1
j_gene: TRBJ1-1
len: 16
CDR3aa: CASSLGHTLEDTEAFF
CDR3nt: TGCGCCAGCAGCTTGGGCCACACCTTGGAGGACACTGAAGCTTTCTTT

abundance: .
d_gene: .
v_gene: TRBV30
j_gene: TRBJ2-1
len: 14
CDR3aa: CAWSVGVSYNEQFF
CDR3nt: TGTGCCTGGAGTGTGGGAGTGTCCTACAATGAGCAGTTCTTC

abundance: .
d_gene: TRBD1
v_gene: TRBV18
j_gene: TRBJ2-1
len: 13
CDR3aa: CASSHDRADEQFF
CDR3nt: TGTGCCAGCTCGCACGACAGGGCCGATGAGCAGTTCTTC

abundance: .
d_gene: .
v_gene: TRBV19
j_gene: TRBJ2-2
len: 18
CDR3aa: CAVLPPSQADPYSGELFF
CDR3nt: TGTGCCGTCCTCCCACCCAGCCAAGCCGATCCCTACAGCGGGGAGCTGTTTTTT

abundance: few
d_gene: TRBD1
v_gene: TRBV5-1
j_gene: TRBJ2-1
len: 16
CDR3aa: CASSFTGTGLINEQFF
CDR3nt: TGCGCCAGCAGCTTCACCGGGACAGGGCTCATCAATGAGCAGTTCTTC

abundance: .
d_gene: .
v_gene: TRBV11-3
j_gene: TRBJ2-5
len: 16
CDR3aa: CASSLEALASSETQYF
CDR3nt: TGTGCCAGCAGCTTAGAGGCGCTAGCGAGTTCTGAGACCCAGTACTTC

abundance: .
d_gene: .
v_gene: TRBV7-9
j_gene: TRBJ2-7
len: 14
CDR3aa: CASSSLQGTYEQYF
CDR3nt: TGTGCCAGCAGCTCCCTTCAGGGGACCTACGAGCAGTACTTC

abundance: .
d_gene: .
v_gene: TRBV7-6
j_gene: TRBJ1-1
len: 13
CDR3aa: CASSLQGYTEAFF
CDR3nt: TGTGCCAGCAGCTTACAGGGATATACTGAAGCTTTCTTT

abundance: .
d_gene: TRBD1
v_gene: TRBV19
j_gene: TRBJ1-1
len: 16
CDR3aa: CASSKGQGLENTEAFF
CDR3nt: TGTGCCAGTAGTAAGGGACAGGGCTTGGAGAACACTGAAGCTTTCTTT

abundance: .
d_gene: .
v_gene: TRBV5-1
j_gene: TRBJ2-7
len: 15
CDR3aa: CASSLDRLMGYEQYF
CDR3nt: TGCGCCAGCAGCTTAGACAGGCTCATGGGCTACGAGCAGTACTTC

abundance: .
d_gene: .
v_gene: TRBV5-4
j_gene: TRBJ1-1
len: 15
CDR3aa: CASSQPGRVNTEAFF
CDR3nt: TGTGCCAGCAGCCAACCGGGACGAGTGAACACTGAAGCTTTCTTT

abundance: few
d_gene: .
v_gene: TRBV19
j_gene: TRBJ1-4
len: 16
CDR3aa: CASSPKGDTYNEKLFF
CDR3nt: TGTGCCAGTAGCCCCAAGGGAGACACTTATAATGAAAAACTGTTTTTT

abundance: .
d_gene: .
v_gene: TRBV6-1
j_gene: TRBJ2-7
len: 11
CDR3aa: CASSPSYEQYF
CDR3nt: TGTGCCAGCAGCCCTTCCTACGAGCAGTACTTC

abundance: .
d_gene: .
v_gene: TRBV18
j_gene: TRBJ1-4
len: 13
CDR3aa: CASSTSTNEKLFF
CDR3nt: TGTGCCAGCTCGACCTCAACTAATGAAAAACTGTTTTTT

abundance: .
d_gene: TRBD1
v_gene: TRBV5-1
j_gene: TRBJ1-1
len: 14
CDR3aa: CASSTQGAGTEAFF
CDR3nt: TGCGCCAGCAGCACGCAGGGGGCTGGTACTGAAGCTTTCTTT

abundance: .
d_gene: .
v_gene: TRBV19
j_gene: TRBJ1-1
len: 13
CDR3aa: CASRRSGTPEAFF
CDR3nt: TGTGCCAGTCGCCGGTCGGGGACCCCTGAAGCTTTCTTT

abundance: .
d_gene: .
v_gene: TRBV5-1
j_gene: TRBJ2-5
len: 15
CDR3aa: CASCPGLREKETQYF
CDR3nt: TGCGCCAGTTGCCCAGGGCTGAGGGAGAAAGAGACCCAGTACTTC

abundance: .
d_gene: TRBD1
v_gene: TRBV7-8
j_gene: TRBJ1-5
len: 17
CDR3aa: CASSYPPGQQLNQPQHF
CDR3nt: TGTGCCAGCAGCTACCCACCGGGACAGCAACTCAATCAGCCCCAGCATTTT

abundance: .
d_gene: TRBD2
v_gene: TRBV30
j_gene: TRBJ2-1
len: 15
CDR3aa: CAWSPGLAAPNEQFF
CDR3nt: TGTGCCTGGAGTCCGGGACTAGCGGCTCCTAATGAGCAGTTCTTC

abundance: .
d_gene: TRBD2
v_gene: TRBV9
j_gene: TRBJ2-5
len: 15
CDR3aa: CASSVAERSGGTQYF
CDR3nt: TGTGCCAGCAGCGTAGCTGAGCGGAGCGGGGGGACCCAGTACTTC

abundance: .
d_gene: TRBD2
v_gene: TRBV5-1
j_gene: TRBJ2-1
len: 15
CDR3aa: CASSPKLRTSGYEFF
CDR3nt: TGCGCCAGCAGCCCAAAATTGCGGACTAGCGGCTACGAGTTCTTC

abundance: .
d_gene: .
v_gene: TRBV11-2
j_gene: TRBJ1-1
len: 14
CDR3aa: CASSYFTGNTEAFF
CDR3nt: TGTGCCAGCAGCTACTTCACAGGTAACACTGAAGCTTTCTTT

abundance: .
d_gene: .
v_gene: TRBV2
j_gene: TRBJ1-5
len: 14
CDR3aa: CASRDSYSNQPQHF
CDR3nt: TGTGCCAGCAGGGACAGTTATAGTAATCAGCCCCAGCATTTT

abundance: .
d_gene: .
v_gene: TRBV2
j_gene: TRBJ2-1
len: 12
CDR3aa: CASVYQHNEQFF
CDR3nt: TGTGCCAGCGTGTATCAGCACAATGAGCAGTTCTTC

abundance: .
d_gene: TRBD1
v_gene: TRBV6-1
j_gene: TRBJ1-5
len: 15
CDR3aa: CASTLDRGSNQPQHF
CDR3nt: TGTGCCAGCACCCTAGACAGGGGTAGCAATCAGCCCCAGCATTTT

abundance: .
d_gene: .
v_gene: TRBV4-1
j_gene: TRBJ1-1
len: 17
CDR3aa: CASSQTGGGPAVTEAFF
CDR3nt: TGCGCCAGCAGCCAGACGGGAGGAGGACCCGCGGTCACTGAAGCTTTCTTT